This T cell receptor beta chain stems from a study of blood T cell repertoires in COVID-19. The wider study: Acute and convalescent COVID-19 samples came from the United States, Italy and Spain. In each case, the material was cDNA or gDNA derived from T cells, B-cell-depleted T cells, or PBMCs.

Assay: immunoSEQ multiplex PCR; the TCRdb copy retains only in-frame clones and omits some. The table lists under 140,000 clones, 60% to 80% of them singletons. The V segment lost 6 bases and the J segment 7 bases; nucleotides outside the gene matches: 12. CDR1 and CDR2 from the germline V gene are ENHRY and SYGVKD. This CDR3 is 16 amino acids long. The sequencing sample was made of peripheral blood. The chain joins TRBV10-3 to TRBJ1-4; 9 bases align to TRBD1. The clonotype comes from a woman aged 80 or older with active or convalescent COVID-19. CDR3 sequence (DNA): TGTGCCATCAGCCAAACAGGGGGCGCGTCTCCTGAAAAACTGTTTTTT. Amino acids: CAISQTGGASPEKLFF.